Given below is one T cell receptor (beta chain) in context. What it recognizes is unknown. This entry comes from a study of cytomegalovirus exposure and HLA in healthy donors. This CDR3 has 14 amino acids. Germline loops: CDR1 KGHSH, CDR2 LQKENI. With 3 bases removed from V and 4 bases from J, the gap between germline ends came to 10 bases. Repertoires were generated with immunoSEQ multiplex PCR, while TCRdb's copy carries only in-frame clones and drops some. The sample has some 140,000 clones; approximately 82% are singletons. The study's findings and limits: The investigators catalogued 164 TCR beta chains as cytomegalovirus-associated.

This clonotype originated in a man aged 25-40 years in good health and CMV-seropositive. What was sequenced was PBMCs. The V call is TRBV18, the J call TRBJ1-3, with D unclear. CDR3 in DNA: TGTGCCAGCTCACCTGGCGGGTTCGGAAACACCATATATTTT. Amino acid sequence: CASSPGGFGNTIYF.